This T cell receptor beta chain was sequenced for a study of identical twins. Trimming cost V 1 base and J 2 bases; bases outside gene matches: 6. Germline CDR1 and CDR2: SGHKS and YYEKEE (reference sequence). The length of the CDR3 is 15 residues. Points on this clonotype: Antigen specificity is unknown.

TCRdb redid the calling of the 5' RACE reads with MiXCR, one entry per CDR3 protein. The table shows 500,000 to 700,000 distinct CDR3 sequences, with 7.1% occurring only once. The study's findings and limits: High-abundance cord blood beta clonotypes had fewer insertions; memory repertoires showed none.

Healthy Caucasians provided all donations. The same sample was also studied in work on yellow fever vaccine responses in identical twins.

The TCR sequence derives from a woman aged 18-29 years in good health. Input material: PBMCs. This chain links TRBV5-5 with TRBJ2-7; 7 bases are shared with TRBD1. CDR3 sequence (DNA): TGTGCCAGCAGCTTGTATCGGGACAGCCCCTACGAGCAGTACGTC. It yields the protein CASSLYRDSPYEQYV.